This T cell receptor (beta chain) comes out of a study of OX40 agonist ivuxolimab in advanced cancers. For the study at large: Partial responses occurred in Three dose-escalation patients, one with hepatocellular carcinoma and two with cutaneous melanoma.

The timepoints at which blood was sampled were baseline, cycle 4 day 1, and cycle 7 day 1. TCRdb keeps only in-frame clones here, not all; method: immunoSEQ multiplex PCR. The sample lists around 70,000 clones, roughly 78% seen once, with less than 6% in the top ten. Remarks on this clone: Its antigen is unidentified.

The J segment lost 9 bases and the V segment lost 3 bases, leaving 11 bases of the junction unmatched. CDR3 length: 15 amino acids. Germline V gene sequence: CDR1 SEHNR, CDR2 FQNEAQ (reference sequence). The study's findings and limits: CD8+ T cells were the subset that, on average, had more expanded clones than CD4+.

Material: CD4+ or CD8+ T cells sorted from blood, obtained in a trial of the OX40 agonist ivuxolimab. The source of this sequence is an adult with an advanced solid tumor such as melanoma, head and neck, liver or kidney cancer. V and J are TRBV7-9 and TRBJ2-1; 7 nucleotides match TRBD2. The CDR3 nucleotides are TGTGCCAGCAGCTTCGGGACTACTAGTTTCGGTGAGCAGTTCTTC. Its translation is CASSFGTTSFGEQFF.